This passage covers 9 T cell receptor beta chains from one sample sequenced in a study of early T cells in non-severe SARS-CoV-2 infection. One entry per CDR3 protein, called by TCRdb with MiXCR from the 5' RACE reads. The sample shows about 69,000 distinct CDR3 sequences, about an eighth of them seen only once. Sequencing was performed on whole blood. The receptors stem from an adult who was a healthcare worker with PCR-confirmed SARS-CoV-2 infection or an uninfected control (not recorded which).

This clonotype was picked up many times. This sequence joins TRBV9 and TRBJ2-7, with D possibly TRBD1 on 6 matching bases. Germline CDR1 and CDR2: SGDLS and YYNGEE. Trimming removed 3 bases at V and 7 bases at J, with 20 bases between. The CDR3 length is 15 residues. This chain's CDR3 is CASSAAAGGAEEQYF. The CDR3 DNA sequence: TGTGCCAGCAGCGCGGCGGCTGGGGGCGCGGAAGAGCAGTACTTC.

This clonotype was seen ten or more times. The V call is TRBV7-2, the J call TRBJ2-7, with D perhaps TRBD2 (5 bases). CDR1 is SGHTA, CDR2 FQGNSA, per germline. Deletions cut 3 bases from V and 4 bases from J, with 13 bases between. The CDR3 has 14 amino acids. CDR3 in DNA: TGTGCCAGCAGCTTGTCCTCCTGGGAGTACGAGCAGTACTTC. Residues: CASSLSSWEYEQYF.

Ten or more counts support this clonotype. This sequence joins TRBV29-1 and TRBJ2-5; D is unclear. Trimming removed 6 bases from V and 5 bases from J, with 13 bases in between. Germline V CDR1 and CDR2: SQVTM, ANQGSEA. The CDR3 has 12 residues. CDR3 sequence (DNA): TGCAGCGTCATGGGGTCCCGGGAGACCCAGTACTTC. It encodes CSVMGSRETQYF.

The chain combines TRBV5-4 with TRBJ2-3; D is possibly TRBD1 or TRBD2 (5 bases each). The CDR3 loop spans 15 amino acids. Looked up from germline, CDR1 is SGHNT and CDR2 is YYREEE (reference sequence). With 4 bases removed from V and 0 bases from J, the gap between germline ends came to 12 bases. CDR3: CASSPGTLSTDTQYF. The CDR3 bases are TGTGCCAGCAGCCCGGGGACGCTAAGCACAGATACGCAGTATTTT.

This clonotype was counted ten times or more. This chain links TRBV3-1 with TRBJ1-5; D call uncertain. Germline loops: CDR1 LGHDT, CDR2 YNNKEL (reference sequence). Trimming cost V 0 bases and J 7 bases, with 7 bases left between them. This CDR3 contains 13 residues. The CDR3 DNA reads TGTGCCAGCAGCCAAGATGTGGCCCAGCCCCAGCATTTT. It specifies CASSQDVAQPQHF.

This clonotype was detected ten times or more. The chain uses TRBV7-6 and TRBJ2-3, with D unclear. Trimming left V 1 base short and J 5 bases short, with 10 bases between. CDR3 length equals 14 residues. From germline, CDR1 is SGHVS and CDR2 FNYEAQ. CDR3 nucleotides: TGTGCCAGCAGCTTAGGCGTGTTGGGAGATACGCAGTATTTT. Protein: CASSLGVLGDTQYF. Together with reference TRBV7-6 and TRBJ2-3, the CDR3 gives the full variable domain: GAGVSQSPRYKVTKRGQDVALRCDPISGHVSLYWYRQALGQGPEFLTYFNYEAQQDKSGLPNDRFSAERPEGSISTLTIQRTEQRDSAMYRCASSLGVLGDTQYFGPGTRLTVL.

This clonotype was counted at least ten times. This chain joins TRBV5-1 and TRBJ2-3; 13 bases map to TRBD2. The ends lost 3 bases at V and 4 bases at J; junction bases unmatched: 5. Germline CDR1 reads SGHRS; CDR2 reads YFSETQ. This CDR3 spans 16 amino acids. CDR3 sequence reads: CASSYRTSGRSDTQYF. In nucleotides, the CDR3 is TGCGCCAGCAGCTATCGGACTAGCGGGAGATCAGATACGCAGTATTTT.

This clonotype was detected only a few times. This chain links TRBV14 with TRBJ1-3, with no clear D. Per the germline V gene, CDR1 is SGHDN and CDR2 is FVKESK. This CDR3 spans 15 amino acids. V lost 1 base, J lost 3 bases, and 10 bases lay in between. The CDR3 region is CASSQVGAYGNTIYF. In DNA form, the CDR3 reads TGTGCCAGCAGCCAAGTAGGAGCATATGGAAACACCATATATTTT. Combining the CDR3 with reference TRBV14 and TRBJ1-3 gives the whole variable domain EAGVTQFPSHSVIEKGQTVTLRCDPISGHDNLYWYRRVMGKEIKFLLHFVKESKQDESGMPNNRFLAERTGGTYSTLKVQPAELEDSGVYFCASSQVGAYGNTIYFGEGSWLTVV.

This clonotype was counted many times. V is TRBV11-2 and J is TRBJ2-3; D is perhaps TRBD2 (6 bases). V was shortened by 5 bases and J by 11 bases, with 23 bases between the two germline ends. From germline, CDR1 is SGHAT and CDR2 FQNNGV. This CDR3 has 15 residues. The CDR3 loop reads CASSRDFTKLILQYF. The CDR3 DNA reads as TGTGCCAGCAGCCGGGACTTCACTAAACTTATATTGCAGTATTTT.